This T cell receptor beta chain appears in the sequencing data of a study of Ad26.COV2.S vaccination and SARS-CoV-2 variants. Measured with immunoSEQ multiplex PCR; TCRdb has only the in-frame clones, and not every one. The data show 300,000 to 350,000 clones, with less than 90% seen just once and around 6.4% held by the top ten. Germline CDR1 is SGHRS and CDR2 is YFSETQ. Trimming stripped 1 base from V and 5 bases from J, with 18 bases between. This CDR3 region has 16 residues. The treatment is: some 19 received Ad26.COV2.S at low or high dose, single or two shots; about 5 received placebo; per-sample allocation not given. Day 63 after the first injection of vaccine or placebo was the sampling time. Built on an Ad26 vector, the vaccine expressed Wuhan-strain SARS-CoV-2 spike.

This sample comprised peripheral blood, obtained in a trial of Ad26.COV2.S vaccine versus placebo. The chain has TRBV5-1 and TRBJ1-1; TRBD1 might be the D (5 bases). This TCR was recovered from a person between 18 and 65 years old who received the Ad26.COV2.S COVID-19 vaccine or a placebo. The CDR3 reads CASSLTLVGGGTEAFF. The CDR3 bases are TGCGCCAGCAGCTTGACATTGGTGGGGGGAGGGACTGAAGCTTTCTTT.